This T cell receptor beta chain emerged from a study of circulating CD8 cells and anti-PD-1 response in melanoma. On the study more broadly: Response groups: complete/partial responders versus stable/progressive non-responders.

Findings and caveats of the study: The cohort mixed treatment-naive and previously treated patients. Clonotype sharing was highest between DPOS and TIGIT subsets.

This clonotype is medium-sized (0.01 to 0.1%) by share. Antigen: not known. Using roughly 15 ng of total RNA, TCR libraries were made with the QIAseq Immune Repertoire TCR panel. MiXCR, run by TCRdb on the reads, gives a single entry per CDR3 protein. This sample has about 580 distinct CDR3 sequences, with 7.6% found just once. Four subsets defined by PD-1 and/or TIGIT were sorted from live CD3+CD8+TCRalphabeta+ cells. Germline V gene lookup returns CDR1 MDHEN and CDR2 SYDVKM. This CDR3 is built from 14 residues. The V end lost 5 bases, the J end lost 8 bases, and 16 bases lay between the germline ends.

The rearrangement links TRBV28 to TRBJ2-1; D unresolved. Material: CD8+ T cells from PBMCs, obtained at baseline or after one month of anti-PD-1 therapy (not recorded which). This clonotype was obtained from a human donor with melanoma. CDR3 DNA sequence: TGTGCCAGCAGTGGGGTAGAATCTACCCATGAGCAGTTCTTC. This gives the protein CASSGVESTHEQFF.